A single sample is the source of the 8 T cell receptor beta chains below, sequenced in a study of beta chain features in type 1 diabetes. TCRB transcripts that were expressed got sequenced, as all of the isolated RNA had been reverse transcribed. Sequencing used immunoSEQ multiplex PCR; TCRdb keeps in-frame clones, though not all of them. Of more than 85,000 clones listed, about 40% are singletons. Sequencing was performed on stem cell memory CD4+ T cells from blood. These receptors were taken from a woman aged 18-29 years in good health.

This clone has a handful of counts. J is TRBJ1-1 and V is TRBV20-1; D unclear. V was cut by 6 bases and J by 1 base, with 6 bases left in between. CDR3 length: 11 amino acids. Germline CDR1 reads DFQATT; CDR2 reads SNEGSKA (reference sequence). The CDR3 DNA reads as TGCAGTGCCTACAGGAACACTGAAGCTTTCTTT. It codes for CSAYRNTEAFF.

The chain links TRBV19 to TRBJ2-1, with D maybe TRBD2 (6 bases). Deletions cut 5 bases from V and 6 bases from J, with 17 bases between. The CDR3 spans 15 residues. Per germline, CDR1 LNHDA and CDR2 SQIVND (reference sequence). The CDR3 is CASSPRGYSSNEQFF. The CDR3, as DNA: TGTGCCAGTAGTCCCCGGGGGTACAGTTCCAATGAGCAGTTCTTC.

This clone has just a few counts. This chain joins TRBV7-2 and TRBJ1-4; the D is unclear. CDR1 is SGHTA, CDR2 FQGNSA, per germline. This CDR3 is 14 amino acids long. With 5 bases removed from V and 5 bases from J, the gap between germline ends came to 12 bases. DNA for the CDR3: TGTGCCAGCAGCCTACAGAACTTAAATGAAAAACTGTTTTTT. This sequence encodes CASSLQNLNEKLFF.

The V call is TRBV27, the J call TRBJ2-7, with D hard to call. V lost 7 bases to trimming and J lost 3 bases, with 10 bases between them. The CDR3 contains 12 residues. Germline V gene lookup returns CDR1 MNHEY and CDR2 SMNVEV (reference sequence). Written as DNA, the CDR3 is TGTGCCAGCACCTCCCCCGGCTACGAGCAGTACTTC. Translation gives CASTSPGYEQYF.

V is TRBV4-2 and J is TRBJ2-5, with 8 positions matching TRBD1. The closer fit of TRBJ2-7 to the DNA end suggests the J call may be wrong. Germline V gene lookup returns CDR1 LGHNA and CDR2 YNFKEQ. This CDR3 has 15 amino acids. The CDR3 DNA follows: TGTGCCAGCAGCCAAGCCCGGACAGGGACCTACGAGCAGTACTTC. It encodes CASSQARTGTYEQYF.

This clone was counted a few times. The gene calls are TRBV4-2 and TRBJ2-7; 7 bases match TRBD2. Germline assignment: CDR1 LGHNA and CDR2 YNFKEQ. Trimming at V came to 4 bases and at J to 6 bases, leaving 18 bases not matched to a gene. The CDR3 is 17 amino acids. CDR3 sequence: CASSPLGGGRAQGEQYF. The CDR3 DNA reads TGTGCCAGCAGCCCCCTCGGGGGAGGGAGGGCCCAAGGCGAGCAGTACTTC.

This clone has a handful of counts. The rearrangement uses TRBV19 and TRBJ2-3, with a possible D match to TRBD2 (5 bases). Trimming removed 4 bases from V and 2 bases from J, with 10 bases in between. CDR1 is LNHDA and CDR2 is SQIVND in the germline V gene (reference sequence). This CDR3 comprises 14 residues. CDR3 sequence reads: CASSKEAATDTQYF. In DNA form, the CDR3 reads TGTGCCAGTAGTAAGGAAGCGGCCACAGATACGCAGTATTTT.

This clone occurred a few times. V is TRBV6-6 and J is TRBJ1-4; 7 positions match TRBD1. This CDR3 is 14 amino acids long. CDR1 and CDR2 from the germline V gene are MNHNY and SVGAGI (reference sequence). V shed 4 bases, J shed 5 bases, and the junction held 4 bases outside the gene matches. CDR3 DNA: TGTGCCAGCAGTTGGGACAGTCTAAATGAAAAACTGTTTTTT. Translation: CASSWDSLNEKLFF.